The T cell receptor (beta chain) under discussion was sequenced for a study of CD8 T cells in Susac syndrome. Points from the study as a whole: The study conceded that relatively few individuals underwent its TCR sequencing and HLA analysis.

Random hexamers served to reverse transcribe roughly 0.45 to 1 ug RNA. TCRdb reanalysed the immunoSEQ multiplex PCR reads using MiXCR and keeps one entry per CDR3 protein. The data show some 150,000 distinct CDR3 sequences, with roughly 94% seen just once and roughly 0.14% held by the top ten. The germline gives CDR1 SGHVS, CDR2 FQNEAQ. The CDR3 sequence is 16 residues long. Trimming removed 5 bases from V and 5 bases from J, with 21 bases in between. A remark on this clonotype: The target antigen is unknown.

The source of this sequence is a human donor with Susac syndrome. Sequencing was performed on CD4+ T cells from PBMCs. This chain joins TRBV7-8 and TRBJ2-5, with a tentative D call TRBD2 (6 bases). The CDR3 sequence is CASSPILTGVGETQYF. The CDR3 coding sequence is TGTGCCAGCAGCCCGATTCTCACGGGAGTGGGGGAGACCCAGTACTTC.